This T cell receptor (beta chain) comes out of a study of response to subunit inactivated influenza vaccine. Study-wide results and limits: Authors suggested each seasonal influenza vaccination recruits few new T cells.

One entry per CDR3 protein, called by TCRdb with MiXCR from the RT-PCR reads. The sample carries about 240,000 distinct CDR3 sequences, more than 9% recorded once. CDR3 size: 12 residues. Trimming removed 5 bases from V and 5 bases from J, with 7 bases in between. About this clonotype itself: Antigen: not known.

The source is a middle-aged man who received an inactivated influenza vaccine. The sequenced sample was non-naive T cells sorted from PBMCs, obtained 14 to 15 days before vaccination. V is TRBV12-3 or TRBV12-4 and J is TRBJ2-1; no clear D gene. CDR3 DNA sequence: TGTGCCAGCAGTATTAACAACAATGAGCAGTTCTTC. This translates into CASSINNNEQFF.